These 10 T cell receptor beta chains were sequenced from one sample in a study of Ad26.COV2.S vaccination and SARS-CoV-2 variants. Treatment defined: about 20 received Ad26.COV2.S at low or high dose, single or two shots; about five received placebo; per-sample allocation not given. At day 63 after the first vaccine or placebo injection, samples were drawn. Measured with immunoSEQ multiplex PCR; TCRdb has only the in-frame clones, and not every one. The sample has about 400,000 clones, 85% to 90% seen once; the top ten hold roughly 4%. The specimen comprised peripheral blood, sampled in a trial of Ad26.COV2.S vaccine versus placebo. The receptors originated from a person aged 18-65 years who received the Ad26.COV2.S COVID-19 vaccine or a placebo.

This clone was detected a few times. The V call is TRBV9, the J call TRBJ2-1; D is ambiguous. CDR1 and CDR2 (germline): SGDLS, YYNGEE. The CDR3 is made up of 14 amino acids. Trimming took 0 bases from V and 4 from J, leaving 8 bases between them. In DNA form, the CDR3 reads TGTGCCAGCAGCGTAGCCGTAGCTTACAATGAGCAGTTCTTC. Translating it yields CASSVAVAYNEQFF.

The CDR3 here is CASSYGTGPYEQYF. The CDR3 nucleotides are TGTGCCAGTAGCTACGGGACAGGTCCCTACGAGCAGTACTTC. The chain links TRBV19 to TRBJ2-7; 8 bases line up with TRBD1. Germline V gives CDR1 LNHDA, CDR2 SQIVND (reference sequence). The CDR3 is 14 residues long. The ends lost 6 bases at V and 2 bases at J; junction bases unmatched: 6.

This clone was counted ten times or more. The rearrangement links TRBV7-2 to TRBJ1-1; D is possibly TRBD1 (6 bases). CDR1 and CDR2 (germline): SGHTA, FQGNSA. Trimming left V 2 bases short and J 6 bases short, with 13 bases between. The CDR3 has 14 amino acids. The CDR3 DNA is TGTGCCAGCAGCTTAAACGTACAGGGTGCTGAAGCTTTCTTT. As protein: CASSLNVQGAEAFF.

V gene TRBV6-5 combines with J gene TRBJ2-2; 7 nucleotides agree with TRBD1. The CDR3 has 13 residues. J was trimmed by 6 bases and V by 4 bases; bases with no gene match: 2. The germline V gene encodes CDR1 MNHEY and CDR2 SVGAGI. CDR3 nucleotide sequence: TGTGCCAGCAGTTTACAGGGGCCCGGGGAGCTGTTTTTT. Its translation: CASSLQGPGELFF.

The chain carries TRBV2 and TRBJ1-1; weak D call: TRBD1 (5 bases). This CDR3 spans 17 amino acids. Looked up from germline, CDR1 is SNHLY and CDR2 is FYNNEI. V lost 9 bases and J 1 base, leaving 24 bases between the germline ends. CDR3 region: CASLPIRGPTANTEAFF. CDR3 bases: TGTGCCAGTCTCCCAATTAGGGGCCCTACAGCGAACACTGAAGCTTTCTTT. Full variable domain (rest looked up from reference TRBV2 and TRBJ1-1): EPEVTQTPSHQVTQMGQEVILRCVPISNHLYFYWYRQILGQKVEFLVSFYNNEISEKSEIFDDQFSVERPDGSNFTLKIRSTKLEDSAMYFCASLPIRGPTANTEAFFGQGTRLTVV.

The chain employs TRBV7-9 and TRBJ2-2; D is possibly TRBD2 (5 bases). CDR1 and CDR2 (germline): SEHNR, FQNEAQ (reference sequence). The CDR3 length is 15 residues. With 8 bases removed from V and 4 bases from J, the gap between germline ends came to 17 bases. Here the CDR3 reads CASGPRGVSTGELFF. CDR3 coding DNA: TGTGCCAGCGGCCCTCGGGGTGTAAGCACCGGGGAGCTGTTTTTT.

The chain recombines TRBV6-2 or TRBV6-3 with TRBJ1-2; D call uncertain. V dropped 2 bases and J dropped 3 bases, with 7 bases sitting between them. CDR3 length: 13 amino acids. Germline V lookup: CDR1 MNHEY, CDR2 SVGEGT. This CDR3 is CASSYMGDYGYTF. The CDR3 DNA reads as TGTGCCAGCAGTTACATGGGTGACTATGGCTACACCTTC.

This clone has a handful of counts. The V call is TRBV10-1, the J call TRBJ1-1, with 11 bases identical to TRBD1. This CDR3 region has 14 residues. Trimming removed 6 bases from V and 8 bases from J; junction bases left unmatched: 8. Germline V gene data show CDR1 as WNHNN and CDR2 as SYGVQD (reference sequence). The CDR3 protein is CASSQGQGVDEAFF. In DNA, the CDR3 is TGCGCCAGCAGCCAGGGACAGGGGGTCGACGAAGCTTTCTTT.

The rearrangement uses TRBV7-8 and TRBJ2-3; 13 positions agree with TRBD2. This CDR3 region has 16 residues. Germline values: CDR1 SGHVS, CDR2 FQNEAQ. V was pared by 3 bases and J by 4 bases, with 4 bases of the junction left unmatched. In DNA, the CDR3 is TGTGCCAGCAGCTTCCCAGGACTAGCGGGGGCAGATACGCAGTATTTT. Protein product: CASSFPGLAGADTQYF.

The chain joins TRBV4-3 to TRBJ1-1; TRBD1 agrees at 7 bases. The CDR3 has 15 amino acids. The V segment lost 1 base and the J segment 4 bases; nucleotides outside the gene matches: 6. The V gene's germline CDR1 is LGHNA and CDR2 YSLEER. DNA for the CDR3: TGCGCCAGCAGCCAAGGGTCGCCAGGGGGCACTGAAGCTTTCTTT. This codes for CASSQGSPGGTEAFF.